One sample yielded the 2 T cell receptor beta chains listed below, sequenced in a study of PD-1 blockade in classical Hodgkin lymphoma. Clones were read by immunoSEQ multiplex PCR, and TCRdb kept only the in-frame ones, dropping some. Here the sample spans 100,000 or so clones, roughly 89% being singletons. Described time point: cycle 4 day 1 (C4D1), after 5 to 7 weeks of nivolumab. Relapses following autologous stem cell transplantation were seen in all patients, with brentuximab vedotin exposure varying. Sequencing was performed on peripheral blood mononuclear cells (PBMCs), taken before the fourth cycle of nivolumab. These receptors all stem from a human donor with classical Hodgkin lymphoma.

The CDR3: CSGRGSSSYNEQFF. DNA of the CDR3: TGCAGCGGGAGGGGATCGAGCTCCTACAATGAGCAGTTCTTC. The rearrangement uses TRBV29-1 and TRBJ2-1; maybe TRBD2 (6 bases). V dropped 7 bases and J dropped 0 bases, with 13 bases sitting between them. Germline assignment: CDR1 SQVTM and CDR2 ANQGSEA. CDR3 length: 14 residues.

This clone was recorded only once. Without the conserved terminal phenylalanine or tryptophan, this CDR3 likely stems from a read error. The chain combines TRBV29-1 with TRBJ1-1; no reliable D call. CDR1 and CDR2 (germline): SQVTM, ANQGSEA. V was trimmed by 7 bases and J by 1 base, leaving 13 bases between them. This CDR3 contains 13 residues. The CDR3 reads CSARAFRNTEAFS. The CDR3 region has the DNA TGCAGCGCTCGCGCGTTCAGGAACACTGAAGCTTTCTCT.